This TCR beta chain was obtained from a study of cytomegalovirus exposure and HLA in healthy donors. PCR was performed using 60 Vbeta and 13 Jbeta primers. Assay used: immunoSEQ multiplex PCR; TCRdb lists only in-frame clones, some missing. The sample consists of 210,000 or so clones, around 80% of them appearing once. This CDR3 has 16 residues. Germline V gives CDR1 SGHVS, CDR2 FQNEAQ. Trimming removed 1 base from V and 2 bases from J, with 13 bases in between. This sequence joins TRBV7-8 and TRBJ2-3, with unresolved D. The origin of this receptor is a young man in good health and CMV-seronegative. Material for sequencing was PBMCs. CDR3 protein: CASSLVYNRNTDTQYF. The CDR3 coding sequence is TGTGCCAGCAGCTTAGTTTACAACAGAAACACAGATACGCAGTATTTT.